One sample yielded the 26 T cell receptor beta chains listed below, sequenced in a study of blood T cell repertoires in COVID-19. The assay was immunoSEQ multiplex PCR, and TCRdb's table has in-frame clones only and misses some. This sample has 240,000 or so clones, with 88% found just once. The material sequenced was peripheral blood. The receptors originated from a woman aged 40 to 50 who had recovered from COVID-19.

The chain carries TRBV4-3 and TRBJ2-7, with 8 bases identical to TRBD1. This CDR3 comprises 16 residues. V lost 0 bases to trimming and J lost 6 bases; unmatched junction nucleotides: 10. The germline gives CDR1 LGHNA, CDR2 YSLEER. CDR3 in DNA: TGCGCCAGCAGCCAAGATAGGTCCGGGACAGGCATCGAGCAGTACTTC. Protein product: CASSQDRSGTGIEQYF.

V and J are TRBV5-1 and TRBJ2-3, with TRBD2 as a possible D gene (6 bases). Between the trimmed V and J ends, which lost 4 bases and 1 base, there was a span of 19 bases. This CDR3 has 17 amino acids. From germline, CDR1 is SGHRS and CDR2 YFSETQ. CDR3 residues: CASSPAGWASGTDTQYF. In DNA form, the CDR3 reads TGCGCCAGCAGCCCGGCGGGTTGGGCTAGCGGCACAGATACGCAGTATTTT.

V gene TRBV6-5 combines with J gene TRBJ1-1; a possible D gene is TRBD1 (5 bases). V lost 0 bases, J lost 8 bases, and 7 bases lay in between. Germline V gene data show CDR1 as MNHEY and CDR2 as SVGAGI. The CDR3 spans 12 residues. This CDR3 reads CASSYSGAEAFF. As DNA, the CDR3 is TGTGCCAGCAGTTACTCTGGGGCAGAAGCTTTCTTT.

For the CDR3, the DNA is TGTGCCAGCAGCCCGAGCGGGAGCTCCTACGAGCAGTACTTC. Translated: CASSPSGSSYEQYF. The V call is TRBV3-1 (or the pseudogene TRBV3-2), the J call TRBJ2-7; 8 bases align to TRBD2. The junction had 2 bases not matched to a gene; V was cut back by 4 bases and J by 0 bases. This CDR3 contains 14 residues. Germline V lookup: CDR1 LGHDT, CDR2 YNNKEL (reference sequence).

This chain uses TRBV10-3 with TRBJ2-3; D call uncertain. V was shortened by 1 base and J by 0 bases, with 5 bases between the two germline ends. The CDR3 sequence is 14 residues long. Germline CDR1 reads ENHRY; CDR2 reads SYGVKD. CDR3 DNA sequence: TGTGCCATCAGTGAGTGGCGGAGCACAGATACGCAGTATTTT. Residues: CAISEWRSTDTQYF.

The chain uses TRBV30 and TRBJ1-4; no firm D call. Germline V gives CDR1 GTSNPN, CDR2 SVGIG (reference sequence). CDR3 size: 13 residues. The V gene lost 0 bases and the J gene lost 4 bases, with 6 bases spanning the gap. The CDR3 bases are TGTGCCTGGAGTGTGCGGCTTAATGAAAAACTGTTTTTT. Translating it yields CAWSVRLNEKLFF.

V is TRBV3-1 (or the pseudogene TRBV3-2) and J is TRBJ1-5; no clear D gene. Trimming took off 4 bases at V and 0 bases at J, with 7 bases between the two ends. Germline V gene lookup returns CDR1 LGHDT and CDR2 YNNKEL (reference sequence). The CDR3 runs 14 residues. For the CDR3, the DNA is TGTGCCAGCAGCCCAGTGCATAGCAATCAGCCCCAGCATTTT. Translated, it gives CASSPVHSNQPQHF.

In DNA, the CDR3 is TGTGCCACCAGTGCCCGGGCCGGGGGTCAGCCCCAGCATTTT. Protein sequence: CATSARAGGQPQHF. The chain recombines TRBV24-1 with TRBJ1-5, with a tentative D call TRBD1 (5 bases). CDR1 is KGHDR, CDR2 SFDVKD, per germline. Trimming removed 5 bases at V and 6 bases at J, with 13 bases between. This CDR3 has 14 amino acids.

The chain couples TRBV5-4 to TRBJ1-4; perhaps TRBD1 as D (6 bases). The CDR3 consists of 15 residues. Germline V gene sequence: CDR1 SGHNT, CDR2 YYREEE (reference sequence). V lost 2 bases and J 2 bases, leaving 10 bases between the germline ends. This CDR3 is CASSLRDTTNEKLFF. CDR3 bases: TGTGCCAGCAGCTTACGGGACACCACTAATGAAAAACTGTTTTTT.

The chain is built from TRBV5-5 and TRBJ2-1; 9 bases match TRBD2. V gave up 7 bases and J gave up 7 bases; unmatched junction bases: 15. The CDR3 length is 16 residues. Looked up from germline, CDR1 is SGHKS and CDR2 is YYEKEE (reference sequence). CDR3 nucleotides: TGTGCCAGCGGCCCAAGACTAGCGGAGGGAGGGAATGAGCAGTTCTTC. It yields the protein CASGPRLAEGGNEQFF.

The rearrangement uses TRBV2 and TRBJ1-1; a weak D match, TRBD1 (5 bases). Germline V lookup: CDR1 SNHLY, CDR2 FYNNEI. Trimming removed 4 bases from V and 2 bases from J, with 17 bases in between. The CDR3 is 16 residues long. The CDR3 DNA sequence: TGTGCCAGCAGTGCGTCGAGGGCGGGGCTAAACACTGAAGCTTTCTTT. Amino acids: CASSASRAGLNTEAFF.

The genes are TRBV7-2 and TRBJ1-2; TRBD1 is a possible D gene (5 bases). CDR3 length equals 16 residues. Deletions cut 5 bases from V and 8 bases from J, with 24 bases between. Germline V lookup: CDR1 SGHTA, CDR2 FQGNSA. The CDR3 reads CASSPGGDLSLRGYTF. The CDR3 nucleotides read TGTGCCAGCAGCCCCGGGGGGGACTTATCCCTGAGGGGCTACACCTTC.

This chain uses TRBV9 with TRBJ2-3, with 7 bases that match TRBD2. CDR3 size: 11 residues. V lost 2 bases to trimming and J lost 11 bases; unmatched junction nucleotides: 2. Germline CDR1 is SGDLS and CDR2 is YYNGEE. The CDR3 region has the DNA TGTGCCAGCAGCGTCGGACTAGAGCAGTATTTT. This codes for CASSVGLEQYF.

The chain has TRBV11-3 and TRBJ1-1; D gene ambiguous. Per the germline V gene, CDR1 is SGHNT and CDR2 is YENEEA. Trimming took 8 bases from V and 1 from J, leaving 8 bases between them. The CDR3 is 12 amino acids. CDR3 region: CASEGSNTEAFF. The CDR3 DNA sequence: TGTGCCAGCGAGGGATCGAACACTGAAGCTTTCTTT.

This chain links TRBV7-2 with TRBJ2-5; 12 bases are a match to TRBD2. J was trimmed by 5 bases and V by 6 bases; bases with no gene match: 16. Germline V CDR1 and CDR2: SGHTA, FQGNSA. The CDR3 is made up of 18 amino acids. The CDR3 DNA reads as TGTGCCAGCAGGCCGGTCCCGTTTGGACTAGCGGGAAAGGAGACCCAGTACTTC. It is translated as CASRPVPFGLAGKETQYF.

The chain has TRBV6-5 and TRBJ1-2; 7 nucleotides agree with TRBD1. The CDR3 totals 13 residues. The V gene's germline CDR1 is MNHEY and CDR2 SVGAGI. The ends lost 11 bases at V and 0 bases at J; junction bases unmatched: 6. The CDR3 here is CACHQGANYGYTF. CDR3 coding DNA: TGTGCCTGCCACCAGGGGGCTAACTATGGCTACACCTTC.

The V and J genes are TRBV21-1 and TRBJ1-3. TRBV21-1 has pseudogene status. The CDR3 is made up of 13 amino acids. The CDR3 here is CASSKARGRGIYF. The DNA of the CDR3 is TGTGCCAGCAGCAAAGCGCGGGGGAGGGGCATATATTTT.

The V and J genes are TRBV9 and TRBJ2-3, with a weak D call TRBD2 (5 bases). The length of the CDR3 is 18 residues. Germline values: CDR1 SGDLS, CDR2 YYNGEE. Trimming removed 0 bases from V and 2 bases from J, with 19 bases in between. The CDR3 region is CASSVAPPTGLITDTQYF. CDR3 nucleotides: TGTGCCAGCAGCGTAGCTCCCCCCACCGGACTTATCACAGATACGCAGTATTTT.

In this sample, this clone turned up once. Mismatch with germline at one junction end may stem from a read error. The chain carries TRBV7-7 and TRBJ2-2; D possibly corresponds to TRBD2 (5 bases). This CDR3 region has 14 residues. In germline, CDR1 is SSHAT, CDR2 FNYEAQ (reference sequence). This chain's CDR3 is CASSFAHGAGELFF. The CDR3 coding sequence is TGTGCTAGCAGCTTCGCCCACGGGGCCGGGGAGCTGTTTTTT.

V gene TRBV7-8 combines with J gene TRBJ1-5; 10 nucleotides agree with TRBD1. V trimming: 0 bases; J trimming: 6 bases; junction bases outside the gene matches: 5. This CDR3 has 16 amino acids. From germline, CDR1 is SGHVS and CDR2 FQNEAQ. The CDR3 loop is CASSLAGTGASQPQHF. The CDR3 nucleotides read TGTGCCAGCAGCTTAGCGGGGACAGGGGCTAGTCAGCCCCAGCATTTT.

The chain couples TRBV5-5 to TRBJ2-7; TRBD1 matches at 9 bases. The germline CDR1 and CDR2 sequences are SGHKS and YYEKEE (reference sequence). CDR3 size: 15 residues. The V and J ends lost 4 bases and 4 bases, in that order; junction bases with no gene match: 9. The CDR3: CASSPGQGRGYEQYV. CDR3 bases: TGTGCCAGCAGCCCCGGACAGGGGCGGGGTTACGAGCAGTACGTC.

The CDR3, as DNA: TGTGCCAGCAGCTGGGCCGCCGGGGGCACCGGGGAGCTGTTTTTT. As protein: CASSWAAGGTGELFF. This chain joins TRBV11-3 and TRBJ2-2, with a tentative D call TRBD2 (6 bases). Trimming shortened V by 4 bases and J by 4 bases, and 13 bases separated the two germline ends. The CDR3 covers 15 residues. Germline values: CDR1 SGHNT, CDR2 YENEEA.

CDR3 DNA sequence: TGTGCCAGCAGCATCGGGACAGCCGTTGGCTACACCTTC. Translation gives CASSIGTAVGYTF. The rearrangement joins TRBV6-2 or TRBV6-3 to TRBJ1-2, with 7 bases identical to TRBD1. Trimming removed 6 bases from V and 7 bases from J; junction bases left unmatched: 8. The V gene's germline CDR1 is MNHEY and CDR2 SVGEGT. The CDR3 runs to 13 residues.

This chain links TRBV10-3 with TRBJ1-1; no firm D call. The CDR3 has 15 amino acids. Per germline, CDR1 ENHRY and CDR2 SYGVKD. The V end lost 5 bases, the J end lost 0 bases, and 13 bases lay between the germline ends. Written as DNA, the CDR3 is TGTGCCATCAGTCCATATCAGGACTTGAACACTGAAGCTTTCTTT. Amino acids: CAISPYQDLNTEAFF.

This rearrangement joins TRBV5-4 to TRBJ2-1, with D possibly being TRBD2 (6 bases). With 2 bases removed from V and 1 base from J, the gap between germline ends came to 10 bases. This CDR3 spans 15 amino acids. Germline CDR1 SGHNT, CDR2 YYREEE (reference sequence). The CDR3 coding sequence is TGTGCCAGCAGCTTCGGGGGAGGATCCTACAATGAGCAGTTCTTC. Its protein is CASSFGGGSYNEQFF.

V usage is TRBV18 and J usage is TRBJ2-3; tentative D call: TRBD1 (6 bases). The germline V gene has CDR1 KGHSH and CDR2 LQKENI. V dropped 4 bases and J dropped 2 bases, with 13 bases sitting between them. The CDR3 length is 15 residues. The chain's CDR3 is CASSLRQETTDTQYF. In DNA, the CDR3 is TGTGCCAGCTCACTCCGACAGGAAACCACAGATACGCAGTATTTT.